This TCR beta chain was obtained from a study of blood T cells in healthy people across ages. CDR1 and CDR2 (germline): SGDLS, YYNGEE. This CDR3 spans 18 amino acids. J gave up 6 bases and V 1 base, and 15 bases lay outside the gene matches. The second PCR ran roughly 7 to 11 cycles with a sample-barcoded 5' primer and J-beta primers. MiXCR, run by TCRdb on the 5' RACE reads, gives a single entry per CDR3 protein. The sample has hundreds of thousands of distinct CDR3 sequences; approximately 40% are singletons. At least 7 million PBMCs were isolated per sample. Study-level points and caveats: Roughly linear age-related decline in beta diversity appeared, significant by age around 38. In these data, TCR beta diversity tracked strongly with naive T cell percentage.

This clonotype has a handful of counts. What it recognizes is unknown. Source material: blood. This receptor was taken from a man older than 75 in good health. This rearrangement joins TRBV9 to TRBJ2-2, with 7 bases matching TRBD1. The CDR3 reads CASSVSHRGTVRPGELFF. CDR3 in DNA: TGTGCCAGCAGCGTATCGCACCGAGGGACAGTTAGGCCCGGGGAGCTGTTTTTT.